The 10 T cell receptor beta chains given below trace back to one sample, sequenced in a study of cytomegalovirus exposure and HLA in healthy donors. Primers included in the PCR were 60 Vbeta and 13 Jbeta primers. Some clones are missing from TCRdb's copy, which holds only in-frame ones; the method was immunoSEQ multiplex PCR. This sample carries about 38,000 clones, more than 60% of them seen once, and the ten largest clones take over 6%. Sequencing input: PBMCs. These receptor sequences come from a man aged 25 to 40 in good health and CMV-seronegative.

As for this clone: Given the absence of the conserved phenylalanine or tryptophan at the CDR3 end, a read error is likely. No DNA is shown, since the ends of the CDR3 on it are uncertain; the CDR3 is the one TCRdb lists. The chain links TRBV20-1 to TRBJ1-4; the table's D call of TRBD1 was not tested on the DNA. The CDR3 region is 8 residues in length, termini included. In germline, CDR1 is DFQATT, CDR2 SNEGSKA (reference sequence). This CDR3 is CSAVDRGL.

This clone was observed once. The gene calls are TRBV29-1 and TRBJ1-1; 11 bases line up with TRBD1. The CDR3 extends over 13 amino acids. The germline gives CDR1 SQVTM, CDR2 ANQGSEA. J was trimmed by 5 bases and V by 6 bases; bases with no gene match: 5. The DNA of the CDR3 is TGCAGCGTGTGGGACAGGGGGGGGACTGAAGCTTTCTTT. This gives the protein CSVWDRGGTEAFF.

The J gene is TRBJ1-1, the V gene TRBV7-6, with a weak D call TRBD1 (6 bases). This CDR3 has 15 amino acids. Trimming removed 3 bases from V and 1 base from J, with 12 bases in between. From germline, CDR1 is SGHVS and CDR2 FNYEAQ. The CDR3 region has the DNA TGTGCCAGCAGCTTGGATGGACAGCGGAACACTGAAGCTTTCTTT. Translation: CASSLDGQRNTEAFF.

The chain links TRBV5-4 to TRBJ1-5; a possible D gene is TRBD1 (6 bases). V lost 3 bases, J lost 3 bases, and 16 bases lay in between. The CDR3 has 16 residues. Germline CDR1 is SGHNT and CDR2 is YYREEE (reference sequence). DNA of the CDR3: TGTGCCAGCAGCTACCATACAGGGATTCCCAATCAGCCCCAGCATTTT. It yields the protein CASSYHTGIPNQPQHF.

The V and J genes are TRBV6-6 and TRBJ2-1, with 14 bases fitting TRBD2. The CDR3 totals 15 residues. CDR1 is MNHNY, CDR2 SVGAGI, per germline (reference sequence). The trim removed 5 bases at V and 10 bases at J, leaving 7 bases unmatched. The DNA for the CDR3 is TGTGCCAGCAGTCCCGGGACTAGCGGGAGTTGGGAGCAGTTCTTC. Protein product: CASSPGTSGSWEQFF.

V usage is TRBV6-6 and J usage is TRBJ1-5; TRBD1 might be the D (5 bases). V shed 2 bases and J shed 3 bases, with 11 bases lying between them. The V gene's germline CDR1 is MNHNY and CDR2 SVGAGI (reference sequence). CDR3 length equals 15 residues. CDR3 DNA: TGTGCCAGCAGTTACGGGGCGGGGTACAATCAGCCCCAGCATTTT. Translation: CASSYGAGYNQPQHF.

This chain links TRBV5-4 with TRBJ2-2, with 12 nucleotides matching TRBD2. CDR1 and CDR2 from the germline V gene are SGHNT and YYREEE (reference sequence). This CDR3 contains 18 residues. With 4 bases clipped from V and 4 bases from J, the junction kept 11 bases outside the gene matches. The CDR3 here is CASSPLAGGPRGTGELFF. For the CDR3, the DNA is TGTGCCAGCAGCCCTCTAGCGGGAGGGCCTAGGGGCACCGGGGAGCTGTTTTTT.

A few counts support this clone. The rearrangement joins TRBV5-4 to TRBJ2-6, with TRBD1 identical over 7 bases. CDR1 and CDR2 (germline): SGHNT, YYREEE (reference sequence). V dropped 4 bases and J dropped 2; count of bases not matched to a gene: 6. This CDR3 contains 16 residues. CDR3 in amino acids: CASSPGQAPGANVLTF. The CDR3 region has the DNA TGTGCCAGCAGCCCCGGACAGGCCCCTGGGGCCAACGTCCTGACTTTC.

This clone was detected once. The J gene is TRBJ2-4, the V gene TRBV2, with TRBD1 as a possible D gene (6 bases). Deletions cut 1 base from V and 2 bases from J, with 9 bases between. The germline CDR1 and CDR2 sequences are SNHLY and FYNNEI. The CDR3 is made up of 15 amino acids. The CDR3 spells CASSEVQGPKNIQYF. The CDR3 coding sequence is TGTGCCAGCAGTGAAGTACAGGGCCCCAAAAACATTCAGTACTTC.

The V call is TRBV9, the J call TRBJ2-7; 10 bases fit TRBD1. CDR1 SGDLS and CDR2 YYNGEE come from the germline V gene. The CDR3 length is 16 residues. V shed 0 bases and J 4 bases; nucleotides not matched to a gene: 7. CDR3 amino acids: CASSVASGQGVYEQYF. The CDR3, as DNA: TGTGCCAGCAGCGTAGCTAGCGGACAGGGGGTATACGAGCAGTACTTC. Based on the CDR3 plus reference TRBV9 and TRBJ2-7, the full variable domain is DSGVTQTPKHLITATGQRVTLRCSPRSGDLSVYWYQQSLDQGLQFLIQYYNGEERAKGNILERFSAQQFPDLHSELNLSSLELGDSALYFCASSVASGQGVYEQYFGPGTRLTVT.